The 20 T cell receptor beta chains below were found in one sample sequenced in a study of regulatory T cells in long-lasting Graves disease. The authors built TCR beta libraries using iRepertoire HTBI primers and Arm-PCR of CDR3 regions. MiXCR, run by TCRdb on the multiplex PCR reads, gives a single entry per CDR3 protein. Seen here are around 500,000 distinct CDR3 sequences, approximately 12% observed once, and the top ten hold roughly 8.9%. Time point indicated: newly diagnosed GD, antithyroid drugs for less than 3 months. Researchers made the TCR library from RNA that was extracted from PBMCs. These sequences were also reported in another study, on T cells in Graves' hyperthyroidism and ophthalmopathy.

The specimen was peripheral blood mononuclear cells (PBMCs), collected at new diagnosis, from a patient treated with antithyroid drugs. These receptor sequences come from a woman in her twenties or thirties with Graves disease.

This clonotype was detected many times. The chain uses TRBV12-3 or TRBV12-4 and TRBJ1-2; 7 bases fit TRBD1. Trimming cost V 2 bases and J 5 bases; bases outside gene matches: 14. The CDR3 runs to 17 residues. CDR3 residues: CASSLSLRTGLQYGYTF. The CDR3 coding sequence is TGTGCCAGCAGTTTATCACTTCGGACAGGTCTCCAGTATGGCTACACCTTC.

There are many counts of this clonotype. The rearrangement links TRBV28 to TRBJ2-5; 13 bases are a match to TRBD2. The germline V gene encodes CDR1 MDHEN and CDR2 SYDVKM. V lost 7 bases to trimming and J lost 4 bases; unmatched junction nucleotides: 6. This CDR3 comprises 15 residues. The CDR3 DNA follows: TGTGCCAGCAACCATAGGACTAGCGGGAGAGAGACCCAGTACTTC. Residues: CASNHRTSGRETQYF.

This clonotype was observed at least ten times. The chain uses TRBV27 and TRBJ2-5; no firm D call. The V gene's germline CDR1 is MNHEY and CDR2 SMNVEV (reference sequence). This CDR3 has 13 residues. Trimming cost V 2 bases and J 2 bases, with 6 bases left between them. The CDR3 is CASSLTLQETQYF. As DNA, the CDR3 is TGTGCCAGCAGTTTAACACTACAAGAGACCCAGTACTTC.

This clonotype was picked up many times. The chain joins TRBV15 to TRBJ1-1; TRBD1 aligns across 7 bases. V trimming: 0 bases; J trimming: 3 bases; junction bases outside the gene matches: 4. CDR1 is LNHNV and CDR2 is YYDKDF in the germline V gene (reference sequence). The CDR3 runs 15 residues. CDR3 loop: CATSREGRGYTEAFF. The CDR3 coding sequence is TGTGCCACCAGCAGAGAGGGCAGGGGGTACACTGAAGCTTTCTTT.

At least ten counts were recorded for this clonotype. This rearrangement joins TRBV7-9 to TRBJ1-2, with a weak D call TRBD1 (6 bases). V lost 0 bases and J lost 6, with 11 bases in between. Germline values: CDR1 SEHNR, CDR2 FQNEAQ (reference sequence). This CDR3 has 14 residues. In DNA form, the CDR3 reads TGTGCCAGCAGCTTAGCGGGGGCGCGAAATGGCTACACCTTC. This gives the protein CASSLAGARNGYTF. Using reference TRBV7-9 and TRBJ1-2 for the parts outside the CDR3, the full variable domain is DTGVSQNPRHKITKRGQNVTFRCDPISEHNRLYWYRQTLGQGPEFLTYFQNEAQLEKSRLLSDRFSAERPKGSFSTLEIQRTEQGDSAMYLCASSLAGARNGYTFGSGTRLTVV.

This clonotype was detected ten times or more. DNA of the CDR3: TGTGCCAGCAGCCAGATAGCGGGAGGGCCCTCCGAGCAGTTCTTC. It specifies CASSQIAGGPSEQFF. J is TRBJ2-1 and V is TRBV3-1; TRBD2 aligns across 11 bases. CDR1 is LGHDT and CDR2 is YNNKEL in the germline V gene (reference sequence). V was clipped by 3 bases and J by 10 bases; unmatched bases: 8. This CDR3 has 15 residues.

This clonotype was picked up a small number of times. At one of its ends the junction is not consistent with the germline gene, which may arise from a read error. The chain joins TRBV19 to TRBJ2-2, with 8 nucleotides matching TRBD2. The CDR3 has 16 amino acids. The V gene's germline CDR1 is LNHDA and CDR2 SQIVND (reference sequence). This chain's CDR3 is CASSIMASGPTGELVF. The CDR3, as DNA: TGTGCCAGTAGTATAATGGCTAGCGGGCCGACCGGGGAGCTGGTTTTT.

V gene TRBV15 combines with J gene TRBJ2-7, with TRBD2 matching over 11 bases. The germline V gene has CDR1 LNHNV and CDR2 YYDKDF (reference sequence). This CDR3 is 18 amino acids long. With V trimmed by 5 bases and J by 4 bases, 16 bases remained unmatched. As DNA, the CDR3 is TGTGCCACCAGCGTCGGACTAGCGGGCCCGATAGTTACTTACGAGCAGTACTTC. Protein sequence: CATSVGLAGPIVTYEQYF.

The sample holds many counts of this clonotype. This sequence joins TRBV2 and TRBJ2-5, with D possibly called TRBD1 or TRBD2 (5 bases each). Trimming removed 6 bases from V and 5 bases from J, with 13 bases in between. From germline, CDR1 is SNHLY and CDR2 FYNNEI. This CDR3 comprises 13 residues. This CDR3 is CASSRDGEETQYF. CDR3 nucleotide sequence: TGTGCCAGCAGCCGGGACGGCGAGGAGACCCAGTACTTC.

This clonotype was seen many times. The V and J genes are TRBV6-2 or TRBV6-3 and TRBJ2-5, with TRBD1 as a possible D gene (5 bases). This CDR3 region has 15 residues. V lost 5 bases to trimming and J lost 1 base, with 14 bases between them. Germline V CDR1 and CDR2: MNHEY, SVGEGT. In DNA, the CDR3 is TGTGCCAGCAGTAAAAGGGTGGACATCCAAGAGACCCAGTACTTC. This gives the protein CASSKRVDIQETQYF.

This clonotype has ten or more counts. V usage is TRBV11-2 and J usage is TRBJ2-7; weak D call: TRBD2 (6 bases). Germline CDR1 is SGHAT and CDR2 is FQNNGV. Trimming stripped 0 bases from V and 2 bases from J, with 14 bases between. The CDR3 is 16 residues long. The CDR3 spells CASSLEIGDWTYEQYF. The CDR3 DNA reads as TGTGCCAGCAGCTTAGAAATTGGGGACTGGACCTACGAGCAGTACTTC.

The CDR3 DNA reads as TGCGCCAGCAGCCCTCTAGGGGGTCGGTACGAGCAGTACTTC. This gives the protein CASSPLGGRYEQYF. The chain carries TRBV4-1 and TRBJ2-7; weak D call: TRBD1 (6 bases). V lost 4 bases to trimming and J lost 4 bases, with 14 bases between them. Germline V gene sequence: CDR1 MGHRA, CDR2 YSYEKL. The CDR3 is made up of 14 amino acids.

This clonotype was detected ten times or more. V is TRBV3-1 and J is TRBJ2-1; TRBD2 aligns across 7 bases. The CDR3 extends over 17 amino acids. Germline loops: CDR1 LGHDT, CDR2 YNNKEL (reference sequence). V was clipped by 4 bases and J by 2 bases; unmatched bases: 11. In DNA, the CDR3 is TGTGCCAGCAGCCGAGGGACCGGGGAGGGCGCCTACAATGAGCAGTTCTTC. This sequence encodes CASSRGTGEGAYNEQFF.

This clonotype has only a few counts. The V gene is TRBV12-3 or TRBV12-4, the J gene TRBJ2-3; D is unclear. V shed 3 bases and J shed 2 bases, with 12 bases lying between them. This CDR3 comprises 15 residues. The CDR3 spells CASSFQEGPTDTQYF. CDR3 bases: TGTGCCAGCAGTTTCCAAGAAGGGCCCACAGATACGCAGTATTTT.

This clonotype was counted many times. V is TRBV5-1 and J is TRBJ2-7, with unresolved D. Looked up from germline, CDR1 is SGHRS and CDR2 is YFSETQ. V lost 4 bases to trimming and J lost 5 bases, with 22 bases between them. This CDR3 comprises 16 residues. As DNA, the CDR3 is TGCGCCAGCAGCCCCTCGAAGTACACGGTGGGTCACGAGCAGTACTTC. It specifies CASSPSKYTVGHEQYF.

This clonotype was counted ten times or more. Relative to the germline gene, one junction end is altered; a read error may explain this. This rearrangement joins TRBV7-9 to TRBJ1-2; no definite D call. Germline V gene sequence: CDR1 SEHNR, CDR2 FQNEAQ (reference sequence). The CDR3 is 13 residues long. CDR3 bases: TGCGCCAGCAGCTCAACAGCGCAGCGTGGCTACACCTTC. This encodes CASSSTAQRGYTF.

This clonotype was recorded many times. V is TRBV20-1 and J is TRBJ2-7, with unresolved D. The germline V and J ends were trimmed by 3 bases and 2 bases, with 14 bases remaining between them. Germline V gives CDR1 DFQATT, CDR2 SNEGSKA (reference sequence). This CDR3 is built from 14 residues. The CDR3 DNA reads TGCAGTGCTAGTAGGCCGTCCTCCCCCTACGAGCAGTACTTC. This translates into CSASRPSSPYEQYF.

This clonotype occurred many times. The rearrangement uses TRBV6-2 or TRBV6-3 and TRBJ2-7; no clear D gene. CDR1 is MNHEY, CDR2 SVGEGT, per germline. The CDR3 runs to 13 residues. Trimming stripped 5 bases from V and 3 bases from J, with 11 bases between. The CDR3 spells CASSLNGFYEQYF. Here the CDR3 DNA reads TGTGCCAGCAGTCTCAACGGATTCTACGAGCAGTACTTC.

The CDR3 DNA is TGTGCCAGCAGCCAATCAACAGGGACCTTCGCGGAAAACATTCAGTACTTC. Its translation: CASSQSTGTFAENIQYF. The rearrangement joins TRBV9 to TRBJ2-4, with D possibly matching TRBD1 (6 bases). V was pared by 4 bases and J by 5 bases, with 22 bases between. This CDR3 has 17 residues. Germline CDR1 SGDLS, CDR2 YYNGEE. The complete variable domain, with remaining parts taken from reference TRBV9 and TRBJ2-4, reads DSGVTQTPKHLITATGQRVTLRCSPRSGDLSVYWYQQSLDQGLQFLIQYYNGEERAKGNILERFSAQQFPDLHSELNLSSLELGDSALYFCASSQSTGTFAENIQYFGAGTRLSVL.

The chain links TRBV2 to TRBJ1-1, with D unresolved. The V end lost 6 bases, the J end lost 1 base, and 9 bases lay between the germline ends. This CDR3 comprises 13 residues. From germline, CDR1 is SNHLY and CDR2 FYNNEI. CDR3 residues: CASREGPNTEAFF. The DNA for the CDR3 is TGTGCCAGCAGAGAGGGCCCGAACACTGAAGCTTTCTTT.